Listed below are T cell receptor beta chains from one sample, sequenced in a study of immune evolution from preneoplasia to lung adenocarcinoma. Assay: immunoSEQ multiplex PCR; the TCRdb copy retains only in-frame clones and omits some. The table includes about 11,000 clones, around 78% detected once. The sequencing sample was made of FFPE minimally invasive lung adenocarcinoma tissue. All receptors derive from a person between 55 and 80 years old with lung adenocarcinoma. CDR3s include the opening cysteine and the closing phenylalanine or tryptophan. D genes are given only for firm matches. Not all rows give a size; the values are once, few, many and, for expanded clones, a class.

j_call: TRBJ1-5
v_call: TRBV6-6
d_call: .
clone_size: .
cdr3_nt: TGTGCCAGCAGTTACTCGAGTCCGTCACTCAATCAGCCCCAGCATTTT
cdr3_aa: CASSYSSPSLNQPQHF

j_call: TRBJ2-2
v_call: TRBV19
d_call: TRBD2
clone_size: .
cdr3_nt: TGTGCCAGTAGTAGCGGGAGACTCGGCGGGGAGCTGTTTTTT
cdr3_aa: CASSSGRLGGELFF

j_call: TRBJ1-5
v_call: TRBV19
d_call: .
clone_size: .
cdr3_nt: TGTGCCAGTAGGATCCACCCCGGGGAGCGCGTGGATCAGCCCCAGCATTTT
cdr3_aa: CASRIHPGERVDQPQHF

j_call: TRBJ2-2
v_call: TRBV10-3
d_call: .
clone_size: .
cdr3_nt: TGTGCCATCAGTGAGTCCCCCAGGGATACCGGGGAGCTGTTTTTT
cdr3_aa: CAISESPRDTGELFF

j_call: TRBJ2-7
v_call: TRBV28
d_call: TRBD2
clone_size: .
cdr3_nt: TGTGCCAGCATTTACAGCGGACTAGGTCTTAGGGAGCAGTACTTC
cdr3_aa: CASIYSGLGLREQYF

j_call: TRBJ1-1
v_call: TRBV11-3
d_call: .
clone_size: once
cdr3_nt: TGTGCCAGCAGCTCGGGACACTACACTGAAGCTTTCTTT
cdr3_aa: CASSSGHYTEAFF

j_call: TRBJ1-6
v_call: TRBV30
d_call: .
clone_size: .
cdr3_nt: TGTGCCTGGAGTGCGGGGACTCATAATTCACCCCTCCACTTT
cdr3_aa: CAWSAGTHNSPLHF

j_call: TRBJ2-7
v_call: TRBV7-9
d_call: TRBD1
clone_size: .
cdr3_nt: TGTGCCAGCAGCTACGCAGGGGGAAGAACCTACGAGCAGTACTTC
cdr3_aa: CASSYAGGRTYEQYF

j_call: TRBJ1-2
v_call: TRBV28
d_call: .
clone_size: few
cdr3_nt: TGTGCCAGCAAGCCGCGGGGGCGCCATACGGCCTATGGCTACACCTTC
cdr3_aa: CASKPRGRHTAYGYTF

j_call: TRBJ2-3
v_call: TRBV4-2
d_call: TRBD2
clone_size: few
cdr3_nt: TGTGCCAGCAGCCAAGCGTTAGCGGGGGGGAGCACAGATACGCAGTATTTT
cdr3_aa: CASSQALAGGSTDTQYF

j_call: TRBJ1-5
v_call: TRBV7-2
d_call: .
clone_size: once
cdr3_nt: TGTGCCAGCAGCTTAAACCATCAGCCCCAGCATTTT
cdr3_aa: CASSLNHQPQHF